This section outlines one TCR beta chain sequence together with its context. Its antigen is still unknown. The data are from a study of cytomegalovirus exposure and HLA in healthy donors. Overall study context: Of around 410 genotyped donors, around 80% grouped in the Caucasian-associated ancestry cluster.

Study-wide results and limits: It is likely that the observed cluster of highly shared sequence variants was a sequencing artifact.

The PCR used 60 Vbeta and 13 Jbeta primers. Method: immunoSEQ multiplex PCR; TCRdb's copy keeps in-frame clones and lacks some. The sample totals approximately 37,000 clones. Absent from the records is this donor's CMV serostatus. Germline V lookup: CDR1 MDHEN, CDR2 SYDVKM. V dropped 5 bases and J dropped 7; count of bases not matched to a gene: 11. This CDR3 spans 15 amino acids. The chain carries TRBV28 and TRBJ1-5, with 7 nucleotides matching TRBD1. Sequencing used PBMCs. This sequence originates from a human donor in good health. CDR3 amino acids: CASSILTGDGQPQHF. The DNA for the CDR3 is TGTGCCAGCAGTATCCTTACAGGGGACGGCCAGCCCCAGCATTTT.